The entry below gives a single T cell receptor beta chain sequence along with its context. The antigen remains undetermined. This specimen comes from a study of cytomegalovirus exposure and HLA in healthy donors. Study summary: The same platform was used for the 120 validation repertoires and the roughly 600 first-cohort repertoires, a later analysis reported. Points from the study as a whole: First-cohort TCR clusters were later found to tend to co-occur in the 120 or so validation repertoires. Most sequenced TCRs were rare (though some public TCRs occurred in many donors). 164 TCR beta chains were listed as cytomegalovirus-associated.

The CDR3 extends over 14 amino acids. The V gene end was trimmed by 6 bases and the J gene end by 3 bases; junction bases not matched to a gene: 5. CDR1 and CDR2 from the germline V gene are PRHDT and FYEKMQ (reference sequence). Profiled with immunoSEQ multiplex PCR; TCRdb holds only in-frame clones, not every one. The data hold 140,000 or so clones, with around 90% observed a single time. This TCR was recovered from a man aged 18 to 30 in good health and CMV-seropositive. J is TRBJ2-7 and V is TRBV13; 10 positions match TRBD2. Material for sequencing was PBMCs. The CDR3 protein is CASSFRTSGYEQYF. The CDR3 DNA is TGTGCCAGCAGTTTCCGGACTAGCGGCTACGAGCAGTACTTC.